Below, 25 T cell receptor beta chains from the same sample are listed, as sequenced in a study of cytomegalovirus exposure and HLA in healthy donors. PCR used 60 Vbeta primers and 13 Jbeta primers. Assay: immunoSEQ multiplex PCR; the TCRdb copy retains only in-frame clones and omits some. This table holds around 130,000 clones, 81% found once. Sequenced: PBMCs. These receptors all stem from a middle-aged woman in good health and CMV-seronegative.

The chain employs TRBV28 and TRBJ2-7, with unresolved D. Germline CDR1 and CDR2: MDHEN and SYDVKM. The germline V and J ends were trimmed by 5 bases and 4 bases, with 21 bases remaining between them. The CDR3 is 16 residues long. This CDR3 reads CASSPTYLFQKYEQYF. DNA of the CDR3: TGTGCCAGCAGTCCAACATATCTCTTTCAGAAGTACGAGCAGTACTTC.

The gene calls are TRBV2 and TRBJ2-7; TRBD2 matches 9 bases. V shed 3 bases, J shed 6 bases, and the junction held 6 bases outside the gene matches. Germline V gives CDR1 SNHLY, CDR2 FYNNEI. The CDR3 runs to 14 residues. CDR3 coding DNA: TGTGCCAGCAGTGACGCGGGAGGGTTCGCCGAGCAGTACTTC. This encodes CASSDAGGFAEQYF.

This clone was detected only a few times. As DNA, the CDR3 is TGTGCCAGCAGCGAAAACTTCGACAGGGGCGAACCCACGAACACCGGGGAGCTGTTTTTT. Its protein product is CASSENFDRGEPTNTGELFF. The chain is built from TRBV9 and TRBJ2-2, with TRBD1 matching 8 bases. The CDR3 spans 20 residues. Germline V gene sequence: CDR1 SGDLS, CDR2 YYNGEE. V lost 3 bases to trimming and J lost 0 bases; unmatched junction nucleotides: 16.

The CDR3 nucleotides read TGTGCCAGCAGTGAAGGGGGGGACAGGGACACTGAAGCTTTCTTT. Encoded protein: CASSEGGDRDTEAFF. V gene TRBV28 combines with J gene TRBJ1-1, with 9 bases identical to TRBD1. The length of the CDR3 is 15 residues. J gave up 3 bases and V 5 bases, and 7 bases lay outside the gene matches. Germline V gives CDR1 MDHEN, CDR2 SYDVKM.

This rearrangement joins TRBV28 to TRBJ1-2; 8 bases fit TRBD1. CDR3 length equals 14 residues. From germline, CDR1 is MDHEN and CDR2 SYDVKM. V lost 3 bases to trimming and J lost 8 bases; unmatched junction nucleotides: 8. This CDR3 reads CASSLDQGAGGYTF. The CDR3 nucleotides read TGTGCCAGCAGTTTGGACCAGGGGGCCGGAGGCTACACCTTC.

CDR3 sequence reads: CASSLVKGLRNQPQHF. The DNA for the CDR3 is TGCGCCAGCAGCTTGGTAAAGGGGCTACGCAATCAGCCCCAGCATTTT. The chain employs TRBV5-1 and TRBJ1-5, with D tentatively TRBD1 (5 bases). Trimming removed 0 bases from V and 2 bases from J, with 12 bases in between. The CDR3 length is 16 residues. Germline CDR1 reads SGHRS; CDR2 reads YFSETQ.

This clone came up a few times. The V call is TRBV5-1, the J call TRBJ2-7; TRBD1 matches at 7 bases. The CDR3 extends over 13 amino acids. Per the germline V gene, CDR1 is SGHRS and CDR2 is YFSETQ. J gave up 5 bases and V 4 bases, and 6 bases lay outside the gene matches. The CDR3 nucleotides are TGCGCCAGCAGCAGGACAGGTTTTCACGAGCAGTACTTC. It encodes CASSRTGFHEQYF.

The V gene is TRBV6-6, the J gene TRBJ1-5, with 10 bases fitting TRBD1. Unmatched junction bases numbered 5, after V lost 7 bases and J lost 5 bases. CDR1 and CDR2 (germline): MNHNY, SVGAGI (reference sequence). The CDR3 sequence is 14 residues long. CDR3 sequence reads: CASNRDRGDQPQHF. DNA of the CDR3: TGTGCCAGCAATCGGGACAGGGGAGATCAGCCCCAGCATTTT.

This clone has just one count. The chain joins TRBV6-6 to TRBJ1-1; 9 bases are a match to TRBD1. This CDR3 comprises 13 residues. The germline V gene encodes CDR1 MNHNY and CDR2 SVGAGI (reference sequence). J gave up 2 bases and V 10 bases, and 5 bases lay outside the gene matches. The CDR3 loop is CAIRQGGNTEAFF. The CDR3 nucleotides are TGTGCCATTAGACAGGGGGGTAACACTGAAGCTTTCTTT.

This chain connects TRBV6-5 to TRBJ1-3, with D unresolved. Germline loops: CDR1 MNHEY, CDR2 SVGAGI. V lost 8 bases and J lost 2, with 13 bases in between. The CDR3 is 14 amino acids. The CDR3 nucleotides are TGTGCCAGCCGCCCCCGGGGTGCTGGAAACACCATATATTTT. Protein: CASRPRGAGNTIYF.

In this sample, this clone turned up a few times. The chain uses TRBV6-1 and TRBJ1-2; 7 positions agree with TRBD1. This CDR3 region has 14 residues. J was trimmed by 2 bases and V by 8 bases; bases with no gene match: 8. The germline V gene encodes CDR1 MNHNS and CDR2 SASEGT. In DNA form, the CDR3 reads TGTGCCAGCGACGAACAGACAGGGAACTATGGCTACACCTTC. It is translated as CASDEQTGNYGYTF.

The chain is built from TRBV6-1 and TRBJ2-7; maybe TRBD2 (5 bases). CDR1 is MNHNS, CDR2 SASEGT, per germline. The CDR3 totals 15 residues. V dropped 8 bases and J dropped 2 bases, with 19 bases sitting between them. CDR3 nucleotides: TGTGCCAGCCGCTACCGAGGACTCCTTACCTACGAGCAGTACTTC. This codes for CASRYRGLLTYEQYF.

The rearrangement joins TRBV5-1 to TRBJ1-4; D is uncertain. CDR3 length: 14 amino acids. V was pared by 0 bases and J by 7 bases, with 10 bases between. Germline V lookup: CDR1 SGHRS, CDR2 YFSETQ. In nucleotides, the CDR3 is TGCGCCAGCAGCTTGGAGCTGGGAGGTGAAAAACTGTTTTTT. Its translation: CASSLELGGEKLFF.

V and J are TRBV6-5 and TRBJ1-1, with a tentative D call TRBD1 (5 bases). The CDR3 covers 13 residues. V gave up 5 bases and J gave up 1 base, with 8 bases separating them. Germline V lookup: CDR1 MNHEY, CDR2 SVGAGI. Here the CDR3 DNA reads TGTGCCAGCAGTGGGGGGGGGAACACTGAAGCTTTCTTT. This gives the protein CASSGGGNTEAFF.

CDR3 sequence: CASSRGNYNRGDTEAFF. CDR3 sequence (DNA): TGCGCCAGCAGCCGCGGAAACTATAACAGGGGCGACACTGAAGCTTTCTTT. The rearrangement links TRBV5-1 to TRBJ1-1, with 7 bases fitting TRBD1. The germline V gene has CDR1 SGHRS and CDR2 YFSETQ. The V segment lost 4 bases and the J segment 3 bases; nucleotides outside the gene matches: 15. The CDR3 length is 17 residues.

This rearrangement joins TRBV6-5 to TRBJ1-2, with no clear D. Germline V gives CDR1 MNHEY, CDR2 SVGAGI. Trimming left V 6 bases short and J 3 bases short, with 14 bases between. The CDR3 length is 14 residues. CDR3 amino acids: CASSPPGSHYGYTF. CDR3 in DNA: TGTGCCAGCAGCCCACCGGGGAGCCACTATGGCTACACCTTC.

The chain recombines TRBV28 with TRBJ2-7, with a weak D call TRBD2 (6 bases). CDR1 MDHEN and CDR2 SYDVKM come from the germline V gene. V was trimmed by 1 base and J by 4 bases, leaving 14 bases between them. This CDR3 is 15 amino acids long. The DNA of the CDR3 is TGTGCCAGCAGTTTATCGGGGACTTTAGGTTACGAGCAGTACTTC. This translates into CASSLSGTLGYEQYF.

The chain couples TRBV30 to TRBJ2-7; 7 positions agree with TRBD1. This CDR3 region has 13 residues. With 2 bases clipped from V and 2 bases from J, the junction kept 3 bases outside the gene matches. Germline assignment: CDR1 GTSNPN and CDR2 SVGIG (reference sequence). In DNA, the CDR3 is TGTGCCTGGAGTACCGACAGGGCCTACGAGCAGTACTTC. Translation gives CAWSTDRAYEQYF.

This chain uses TRBV7-9 with TRBJ2-7; D may be TRBD1 (5 bases). V was pared by 5 bases and J by 6 bases, with 11 bases between. This CDR3 is 12 amino acids long. Germline V gene sequence: CDR1 SEHNR, CDR2 FQNEAQ (reference sequence). The CDR3 DNA reads as TGTGCCAGCAGCCCTGTCCAGGGCGAGCAGTACTTC. Its protein product is CASSPVQGEQYF.

The chain combines TRBV19 with TRBJ1-1; D gene ambiguous. CDR1 and CDR2 (germline): LNHDA, SQIVND (reference sequence). The CDR3 is 13 residues long. Trimming removed 5 bases from V and 7 bases from J, with 14 bases in between. This CDR3 is CASSPREGREAFF. CDR3 sequence (DNA): TGTGCCAGTAGTCCTCGGGAGGGTCGTGAAGCTTTCTTT.

V is TRBV2 and J is TRBJ2-1, with TRBD2 matching over 12 bases. CDR1 and CDR2 from the germline V gene are SNHLY and FYNNEI. The CDR3 covers 16 residues. The trim removed 6 bases at V and 7 bases at J, leaving 10 bases unmatched. In DNA form, the CDR3 reads TGTGCCAGCAGAGACCCTAGCGGGGGGGCCAAGAATGAGCAGTTCTTC. Its protein is CASRDPSGGAKNEQFF.

The sample holds a few counts of this clone. This sequence joins TRBV5-8 and TRBJ2-3; D not resolved. Germline CDR1 SGHTS, CDR2 YDEGEE. V shed 4 bases and J shed 0 bases, with 12 bases lying between them. This CDR3 contains 15 residues. The CDR3 DNA follows: TGTGCCAGCAGCCCAGGTTCAGGTAGCACAGATACGCAGTATTTT. Translating gives CASSPGSGSTDTQYF. The full variable domain, its missing parts supplied by reference TRBV5-8 and TRBJ2-3, is EAGVTQSPTHLIKTRGQQATLRCSPISGHTSVYWYQQALGLGLQFLLWYDEGEERNRGNFPPRFSGRQFPNYSSELNVNALELEDSALYLCASSPGSGSTDTQYFGPGTRLTVL.

V is TRBV4-1 and J is TRBJ2-7; the match to TRBD1 covers 7 bases. This CDR3 is built from 14 residues. CDR1 and CDR2 from the germline V gene are MGHRA and YSYEKL. Trimming took 2 bases from V and 1 from J; bases not matched to a gene: 2. The CDR3 reads CASSQTGQSYEQYF. The CDR3 DNA follows: TGCGCCAGCAGCCAAACGGGACAGTCCTACGAGCAGTACTTC.

This chain links TRBV6-6 with TRBJ1-2; 9 nucleotides match TRBD1. Germline CDR1 is MNHNY and CDR2 is SVGAGI (reference sequence). Trimming took 5 bases from V and 6 from J; bases not matched to a gene: 4. The CDR3 spans 13 residues. CDR3 loop: CASSKQGANGYTF. In DNA form, the CDR3 reads TGTGCCAGCAGTAAACAGGGGGCGAATGGCTACACCTTC.

CDR3: CASSRKIDKNTEAFF. The DNA of the CDR3 is TGTGCCAGCAGCCGAAAAATCGACAAGAACACTGAAGCTTTCTTT. The chain employs TRBV6-1 and TRBJ1-1; D remains unclear. This CDR3 region has 15 residues. Germline assignment: CDR1 MNHNS and CDR2 SASEGT. V was pared by 6 bases and J by 1 base, with 15 bases between.